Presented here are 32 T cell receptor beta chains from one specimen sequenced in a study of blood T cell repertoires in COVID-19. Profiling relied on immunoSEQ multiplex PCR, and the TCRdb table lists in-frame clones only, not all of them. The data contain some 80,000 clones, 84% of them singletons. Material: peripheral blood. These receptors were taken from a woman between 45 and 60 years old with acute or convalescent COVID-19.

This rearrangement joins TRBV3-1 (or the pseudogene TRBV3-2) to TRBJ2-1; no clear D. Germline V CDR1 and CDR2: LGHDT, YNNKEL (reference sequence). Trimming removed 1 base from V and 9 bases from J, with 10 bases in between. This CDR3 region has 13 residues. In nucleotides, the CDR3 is TGTGCCAGCAGCCAAGGATCGAGAGTTGAGCAGTTCTTC. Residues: CASSQGSRVEQFF.

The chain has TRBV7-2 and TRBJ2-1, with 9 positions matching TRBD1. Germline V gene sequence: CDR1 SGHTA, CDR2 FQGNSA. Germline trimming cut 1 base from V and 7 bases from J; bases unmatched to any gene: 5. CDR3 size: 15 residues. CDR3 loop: CASSLGGQGKNEQFF. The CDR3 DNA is TGTGCCAGCAGCTTAGGGGGACAGGGTAAGAATGAGCAGTTCTTC.

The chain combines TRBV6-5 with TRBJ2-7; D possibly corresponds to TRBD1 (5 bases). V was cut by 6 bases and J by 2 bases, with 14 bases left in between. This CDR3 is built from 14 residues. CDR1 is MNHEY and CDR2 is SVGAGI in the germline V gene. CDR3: CASRMTAITYEQYF. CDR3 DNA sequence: TGTGCCAGCAGGATGACAGCGATCACCTACGAGCAGTACTTC.

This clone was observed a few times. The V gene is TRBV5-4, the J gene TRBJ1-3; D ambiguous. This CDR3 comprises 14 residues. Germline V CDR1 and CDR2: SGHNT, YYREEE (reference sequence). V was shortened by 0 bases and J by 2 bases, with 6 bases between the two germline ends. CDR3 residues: CASSLAPAGNTIYF. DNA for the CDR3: TGTGCCAGCAGCTTGGCTCCAGCTGGAAACACCATATATTTT. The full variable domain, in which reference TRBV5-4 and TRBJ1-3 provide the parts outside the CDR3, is ETGVTQSPTHLIKTRGQQVTLRCSSQSGHNTVSWYQQALGQGPQFIFQYYREEENGRGNFPPRFSGLQFPNYSSELNVNALELDDSALYLCASSLAPAGNTIYFGEGSWLTVV.

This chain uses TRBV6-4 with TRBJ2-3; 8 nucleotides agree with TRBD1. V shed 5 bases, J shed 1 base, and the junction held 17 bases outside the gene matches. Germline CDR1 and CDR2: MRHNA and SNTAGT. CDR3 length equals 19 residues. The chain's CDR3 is CASSPTGQGGSTRTDTQYF. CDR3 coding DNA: TGTGCCAGCAGTCCAACCGGACAGGGCGGTAGCACTCGCACAGATACGCAGTATTTT.

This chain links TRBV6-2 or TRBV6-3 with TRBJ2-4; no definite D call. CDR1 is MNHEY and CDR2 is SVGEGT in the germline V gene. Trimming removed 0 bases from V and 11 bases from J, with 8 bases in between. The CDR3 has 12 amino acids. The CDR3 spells CASSYSQPVQYF. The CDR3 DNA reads TGTGCCAGCAGTTACTCCCAACCGGTTCAGTACTTC.

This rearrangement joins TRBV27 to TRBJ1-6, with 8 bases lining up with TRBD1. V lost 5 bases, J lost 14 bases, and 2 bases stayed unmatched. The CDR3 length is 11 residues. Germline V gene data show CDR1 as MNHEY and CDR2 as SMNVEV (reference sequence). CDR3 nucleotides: TGTGCCAGCAGTGGACAGGGATCCCTCCACTTT. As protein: CASSGQGSLHF.

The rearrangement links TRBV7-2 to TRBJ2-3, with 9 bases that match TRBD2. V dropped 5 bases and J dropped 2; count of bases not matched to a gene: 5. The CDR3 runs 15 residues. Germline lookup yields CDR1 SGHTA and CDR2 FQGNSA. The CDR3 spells CASSKSGGITDTQYF. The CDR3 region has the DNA TGTGCCAGCAGCAAGAGCGGGGGGATCACAGATACGCAGTATTTT.

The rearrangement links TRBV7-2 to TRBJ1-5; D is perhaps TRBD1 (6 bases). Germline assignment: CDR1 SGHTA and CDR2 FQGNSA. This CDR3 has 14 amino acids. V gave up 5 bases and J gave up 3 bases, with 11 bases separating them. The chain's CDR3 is CASSRTVLNQPQHF. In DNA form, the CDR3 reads TGTGCCAGCAGCCGGACAGTCCTCAATCAGCCCCAGCATTTT.

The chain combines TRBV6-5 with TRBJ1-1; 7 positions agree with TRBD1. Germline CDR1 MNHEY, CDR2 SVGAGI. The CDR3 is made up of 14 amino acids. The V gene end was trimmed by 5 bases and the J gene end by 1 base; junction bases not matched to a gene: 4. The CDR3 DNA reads TGTGCCAGCAGTACGAGACAGGGGAACACTGAAGCTTTCTTT. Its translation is CASSTRQGNTEAFF.

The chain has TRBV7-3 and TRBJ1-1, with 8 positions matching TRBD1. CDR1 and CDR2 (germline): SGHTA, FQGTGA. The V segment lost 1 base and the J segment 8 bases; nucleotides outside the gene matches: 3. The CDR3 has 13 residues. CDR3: CASSLNRDREAFF. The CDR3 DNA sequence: TGTGCCAGCAGCTTAAACCGGGACAGGGAAGCTTTCTTT.

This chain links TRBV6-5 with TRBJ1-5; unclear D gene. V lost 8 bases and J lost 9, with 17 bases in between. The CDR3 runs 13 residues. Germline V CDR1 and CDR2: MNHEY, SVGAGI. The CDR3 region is CASCIESSGPQHF. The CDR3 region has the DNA TGTGCCAGCTGTATAGAGTCCTCCGGGCCCCAGCATTTT.

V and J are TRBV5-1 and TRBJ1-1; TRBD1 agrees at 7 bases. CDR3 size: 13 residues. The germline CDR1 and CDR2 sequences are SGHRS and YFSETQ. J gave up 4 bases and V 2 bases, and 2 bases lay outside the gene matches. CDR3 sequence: CASSFRQGTEAFF. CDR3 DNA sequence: TGCGCCAGCAGCTTTCGACAGGGCACTGAAGCTTTCTTT.

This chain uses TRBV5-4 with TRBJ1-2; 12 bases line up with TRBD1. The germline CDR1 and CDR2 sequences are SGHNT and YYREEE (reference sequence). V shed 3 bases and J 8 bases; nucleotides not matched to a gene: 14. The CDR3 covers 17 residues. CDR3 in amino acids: CASSSPGPGQGAQGYTF. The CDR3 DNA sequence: TGTGCCAGCAGCTCCCCCGGACCGGGACAGGGGGCCCAGGGCTACACCTTC.

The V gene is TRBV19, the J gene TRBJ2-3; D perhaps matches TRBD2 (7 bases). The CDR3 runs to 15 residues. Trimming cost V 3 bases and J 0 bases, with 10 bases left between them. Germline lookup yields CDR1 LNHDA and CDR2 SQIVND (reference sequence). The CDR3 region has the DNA TGTGCCAGTAGTATGGGGGGGCCCAGCACAGATACGCAGTATTTT. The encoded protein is CASSMGGPSTDTQYF.

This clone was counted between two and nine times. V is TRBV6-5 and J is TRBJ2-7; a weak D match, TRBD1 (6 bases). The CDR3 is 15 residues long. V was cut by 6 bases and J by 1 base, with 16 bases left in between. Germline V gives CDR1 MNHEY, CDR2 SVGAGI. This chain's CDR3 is CASRMRQDPSYEQYF. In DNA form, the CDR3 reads TGTGCCAGCAGAATGAGACAGGATCCTTCCTACGAGCAGTACTTC.

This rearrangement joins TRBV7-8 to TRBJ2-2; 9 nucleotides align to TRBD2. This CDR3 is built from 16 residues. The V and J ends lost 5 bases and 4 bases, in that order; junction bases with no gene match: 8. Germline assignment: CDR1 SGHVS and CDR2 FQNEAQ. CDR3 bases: TGTGCCAGCAGCCGAGGACTAGCGATGGGCACCGGGGAGCTGTTTTTT. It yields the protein CASSRGLAMGTGELFF. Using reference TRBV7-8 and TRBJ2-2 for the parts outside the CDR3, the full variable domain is GAGVSQSPRYKVAKRGQDVALRCDPISGHVSLFWYQQALGQGPEFLTYFQNEAQLDKSGLPSDRFFAERPEGSVSTLKIQRTQQEDSAVYLCASSRGLAMGTGELFFGEGSRLTVL.

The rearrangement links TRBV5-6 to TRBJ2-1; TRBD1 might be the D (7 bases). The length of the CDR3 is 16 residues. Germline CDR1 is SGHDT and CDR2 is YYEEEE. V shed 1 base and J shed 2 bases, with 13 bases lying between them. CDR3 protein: CASSLMEGAPYNEQFF. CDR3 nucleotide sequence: TGTGCCAGCAGCTTGATGGAGGGGGCCCCCTACAATGAGCAGTTCTTC.

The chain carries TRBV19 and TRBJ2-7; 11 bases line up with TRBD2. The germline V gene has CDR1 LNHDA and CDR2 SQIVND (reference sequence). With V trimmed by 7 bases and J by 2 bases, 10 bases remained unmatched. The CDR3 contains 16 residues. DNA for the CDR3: TGTGCCAGTAAGTCTAGCGGGAGGAATACCCCCTACGAGCAGTACTTC. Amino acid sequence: CASKSSGRNTPYEQYF.

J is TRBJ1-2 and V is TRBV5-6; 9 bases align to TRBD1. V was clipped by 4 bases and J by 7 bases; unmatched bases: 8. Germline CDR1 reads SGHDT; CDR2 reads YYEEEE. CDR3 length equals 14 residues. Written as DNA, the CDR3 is TGTGCCAGCAGCCCCAACAGGGGGCTGGGTGGCTACACCTTC. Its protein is CASSPNRGLGGYTF.

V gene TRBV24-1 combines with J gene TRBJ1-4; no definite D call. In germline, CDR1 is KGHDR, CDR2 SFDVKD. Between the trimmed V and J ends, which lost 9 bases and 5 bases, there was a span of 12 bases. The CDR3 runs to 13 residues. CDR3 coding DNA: TGTGCCACCGGGCAGGCCGGCAATGAAAAACTGTTTTTT. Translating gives CATGQAGNEKLFF.

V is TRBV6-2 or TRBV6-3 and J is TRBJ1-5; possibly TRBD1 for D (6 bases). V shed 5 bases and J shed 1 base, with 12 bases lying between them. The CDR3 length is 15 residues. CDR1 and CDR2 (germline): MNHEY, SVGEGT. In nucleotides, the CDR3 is TGTGCCAGCAGTGGGGGCCGGCGCAGCAATCAGCCCCAGCATTTT. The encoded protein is CASSGGRRSNQPQHF.

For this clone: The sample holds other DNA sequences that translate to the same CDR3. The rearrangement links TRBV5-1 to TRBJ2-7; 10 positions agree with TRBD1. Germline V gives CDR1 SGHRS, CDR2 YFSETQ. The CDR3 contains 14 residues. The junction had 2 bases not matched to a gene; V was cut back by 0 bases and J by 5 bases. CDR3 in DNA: TGCGCCAGCAGCTTGGGGACAGGGGGAAACGAGCAGTACTTC. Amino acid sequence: CASSLGTGGNEQYF. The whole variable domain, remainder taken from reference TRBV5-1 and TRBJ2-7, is KAGVTQTPRYLIKTRGQQVTLSCSPISGHRSVSWYQQTPGQGLQFLFEYFSETQRNKGNFPGRFSGRQFSNSRSEMNVSTLELGDSALYLCASSLGTGGNEQYFGPGTRLTVT.

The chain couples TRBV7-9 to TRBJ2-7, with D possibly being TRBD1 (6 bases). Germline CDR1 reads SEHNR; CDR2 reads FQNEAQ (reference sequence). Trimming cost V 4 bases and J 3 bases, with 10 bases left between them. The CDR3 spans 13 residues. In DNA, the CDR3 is TGTGCCAGCAGCTCCCGGGACATCTACGAGCAGTACTTC. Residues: CASSSRDIYEQYF.

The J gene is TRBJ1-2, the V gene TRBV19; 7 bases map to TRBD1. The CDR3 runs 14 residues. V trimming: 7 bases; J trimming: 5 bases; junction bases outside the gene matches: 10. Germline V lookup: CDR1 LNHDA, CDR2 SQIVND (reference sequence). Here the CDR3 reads CASTSSATGYGYTF. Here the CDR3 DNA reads TGTGCCAGTACCTCATCCGCGACAGGGTATGGCTACACCTTC.

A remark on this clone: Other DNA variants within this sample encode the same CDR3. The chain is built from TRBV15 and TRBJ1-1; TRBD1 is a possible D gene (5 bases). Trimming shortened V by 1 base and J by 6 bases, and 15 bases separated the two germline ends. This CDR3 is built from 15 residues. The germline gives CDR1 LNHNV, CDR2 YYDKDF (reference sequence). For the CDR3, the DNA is TGTGCCACCAGCAGAGCGGTGGGGGGTAATTCTGAAGCTTTCTTT. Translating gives CATSRAVGGNSEAFF.

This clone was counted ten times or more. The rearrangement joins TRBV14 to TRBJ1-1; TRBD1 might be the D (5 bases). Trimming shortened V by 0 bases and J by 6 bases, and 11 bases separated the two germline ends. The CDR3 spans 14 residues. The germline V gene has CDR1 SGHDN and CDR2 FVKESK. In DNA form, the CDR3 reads TGTGCCAGCAGCCAAGATGGGGCTAGTTCTGAAGCTTTCTTT. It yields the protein CASSQDGASSEAFF. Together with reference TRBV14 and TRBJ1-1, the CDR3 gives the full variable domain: EAGVTQFPSHSVIEKGQTVTLRCDPISGHDNLYWYRRVMGKEIKFLLHFVKESKQDESGMPNNRFLAERTGGTYSTLKVQPAELEDSGVYFCASSQDGASSEAFFGQGTRLTVV.

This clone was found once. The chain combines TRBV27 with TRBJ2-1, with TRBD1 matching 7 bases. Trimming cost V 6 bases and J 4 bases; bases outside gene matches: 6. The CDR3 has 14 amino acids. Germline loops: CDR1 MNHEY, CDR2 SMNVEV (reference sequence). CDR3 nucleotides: TGTGCCAGCAGCCTACAGGGGATATACAATGAGCAGTTCTTC. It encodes CASSLQGIYNEQFF.

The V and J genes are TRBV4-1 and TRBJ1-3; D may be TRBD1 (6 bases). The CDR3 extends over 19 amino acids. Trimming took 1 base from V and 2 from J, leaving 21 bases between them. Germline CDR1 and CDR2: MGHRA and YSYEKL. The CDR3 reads CASSQALRQDLRPGNTIYF. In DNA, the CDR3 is TGCGCCAGCAGCCAAGCTCTAAGACAGGATCTCAGACCTGGAAACACCATATATTTT.

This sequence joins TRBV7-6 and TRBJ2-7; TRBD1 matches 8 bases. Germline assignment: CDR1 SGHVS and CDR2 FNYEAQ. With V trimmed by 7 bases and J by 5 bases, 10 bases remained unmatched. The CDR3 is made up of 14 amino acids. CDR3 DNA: TGTGCCAGCACCGCCCAGGACAGGGCTAACGAGCAGTACTTC. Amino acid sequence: CASTAQDRANEQYF.

Written as DNA, the CDR3 is TGCGCCAGCAGCTTACGAGATCAGGGACTCACTGAAGCTTTCTTT. Its protein is CASSLRDQGLTEAFF. The chain employs TRBV5-1 and TRBJ1-1, with D perhaps matching TRBD1 (5 bases). With 2 bases removed from V and 4 bases from J, the gap between germline ends came to 15 bases. Germline V gene lookup returns CDR1 SGHRS and CDR2 YFSETQ. The CDR3 has 15 residues.

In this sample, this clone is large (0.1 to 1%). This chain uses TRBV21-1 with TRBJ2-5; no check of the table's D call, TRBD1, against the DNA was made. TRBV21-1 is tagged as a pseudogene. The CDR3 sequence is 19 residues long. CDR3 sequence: CASSRRDRGLVRDQETQYF. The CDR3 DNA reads TGTGCCAGCAGCCGAAGGGACAGGGGCCTAGTAAGGGACCAAGAGACCCAGTACTTC.